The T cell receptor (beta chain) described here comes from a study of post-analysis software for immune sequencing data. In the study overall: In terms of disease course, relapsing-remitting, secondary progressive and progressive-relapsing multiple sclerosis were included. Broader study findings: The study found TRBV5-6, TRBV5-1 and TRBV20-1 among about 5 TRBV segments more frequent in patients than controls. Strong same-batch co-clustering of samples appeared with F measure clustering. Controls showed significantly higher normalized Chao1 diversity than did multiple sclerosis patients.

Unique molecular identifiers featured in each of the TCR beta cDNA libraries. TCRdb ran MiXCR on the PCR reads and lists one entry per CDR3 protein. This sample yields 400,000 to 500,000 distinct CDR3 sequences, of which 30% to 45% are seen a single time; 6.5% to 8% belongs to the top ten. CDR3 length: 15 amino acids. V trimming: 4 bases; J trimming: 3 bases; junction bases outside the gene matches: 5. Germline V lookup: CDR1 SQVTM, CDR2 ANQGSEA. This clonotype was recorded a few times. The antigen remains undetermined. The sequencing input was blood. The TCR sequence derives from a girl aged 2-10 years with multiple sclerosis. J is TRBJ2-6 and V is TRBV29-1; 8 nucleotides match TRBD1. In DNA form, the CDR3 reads TGCAGCGTTGGAGACACAGGGGGTGGGGCCAACGTCCTGACTTTC. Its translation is CSVGDTGGGANVLTF.